The clone carrying this TCR beta chain was picked up one time. Its antigen is currently unknown. The sample is drawn from a study of OX40 agonist ivuxolimab in advanced cancers. General study points: More expanded clones were seen, on average, in CD8+ T cells than in CD4+.

Sequencing used immunoSEQ multiplex PCR; TCRdb keeps in-frame clones, though not all of them. Of over 100,000 clones in the sample, less than 95% were seen once. The ends were cut back, 6 bases at V and 8 bases at J, with 19 bases in the middle. In germline, CDR1 is SNHLY, CDR2 FYNNEI. This CDR3 contains 15 residues. This clonotype was sampled from an adult with an advanced solid tumor such as melanoma, head and neck, liver or kidney cancer. The starting material was CD4+ or CD8+ T cells sorted from blood, obtained in a trial of the OX40 agonist ivuxolimab. The rearrangement uses TRBV2 and TRBJ1-4; tentative D call: TRBD1 (5 bases). CDR3 DNA: TGTGCCAGCAGGGGGGGAGAGGCCTCGAGGGAAAAACTGTTTTTT. Translating gives CASRGGEASREKLFF.